The rows below give T cell receptor beta chains drawn from one sample of a study of cytomegalovirus exposure and HLA in healthy donors. Clones were sequenced by immunoSEQ multiplex PCR, and TCRdb holds only the in-frame ones, with some missing. This sample yields approximately 100,000 clones, of which around 70% are seen a single time; approximately 1.1% belongs to the top ten. Sample: PBMCs. All receptors derive from a female donor in good health and CMV-seronegative. CDR3s include the opening cysteine and the closing phenylalanine or tryptophan. D genes are given only for firm matches. The listing skips clone size in some rows; elsewhere it reads once, few, many or a size class.

V	size	J	D	CDR3	DNA
TRBV29-1	few	TRBJ2-1	TRBD2	CSALTSGSGIYNEQFF	TGCAGCGCACTGACTAGCGGGAGTGGGATATACAATGAGCAGTTCTTC
TRBV28	NA	TRBJ1-2	NA	CATSGGYNYGYTF	TGTGCCACCTCCGGGGGGTACAACTATGGCTACACCTTC
TRBV25-1	NA	TRBJ1-4	NA	CASSEPFDEKLFF	TGTGCCAGCAGTGAACCGTTTGATGAAAAACTGTTTTTT
TRBV19	NA	TRBJ1-5	TRBD1	CASSPRDRGNNQPQHF	TGTGCCAGTAGTCCCCGGGACAGGGGGAACAATCAGCCCCAGCATTTT
TRBV6-5	NA	TRBJ2-3	NA	CASSRLGLSTDTQYF	TGTGCCAGCAGTAGACTTGGACTATCCACAGATACGCAGTATTTT
TRBV22-1	NA	TRBJ2-1	NA	CPGSAPSRGDWIYNEQFF	TGTCCTGGGAGCGCACCCAGCAGGGGGGACTGGATATACAATGAGCAGTTCTTC
TRBV21-1	NA	TRBJ1-1	NA	CASSKGGTEKNTEAFF	TGTGCCAGCAGCAAAGGGGGGACAGAAAAGAACACTGAAGCTTTCTTT
TRBV28	NA	TRBJ2-3	TRBD2	CASSPTSGRIDTQYF	TGTGCCAGCAGTCCCACTAGCGGGAGGATCGATACGCAGTATTTT
TRBV2	NA	TRBJ2-7	NA	CASSVPLGSRGEQYF	TGTGCCAGCAGTGTCCCCCTGGGATCCCGGGGAGAGCAGTACTTC
TRBV4-1	NA	TRBJ2-7	NA	CASSQGGTIRYEQYF	TGCGCCAGCAGCCAAGGGGGCACTATTCGCTACGAGCAGTACTTC
TRBV5-4	NA	TRBJ2-1	TRBD2	CASSLKSGGAMGDEQFF	TGTGCCAGCAGCTTGAAAAGCGGGGGGGCCATGGGGGATGAGCAGTTCTTC
TRBV7-2	NA	TRBJ2-7	TRBD2	CASSLASGRTYEQYF	TGTGCCAGCAGCTTAGCTAGCGGGAGGACCTACGAGCAGTACTTC
TRBV20-1	NA	TRBJ2-7	NA	CSARHNYGQYF	TGCAGTGCTCGGCACAACTACGGGCAGTACTTC
TRBV7-2	NA	TRBJ2-3	NA	CASSLVGASTDTQYF	TGTGCCAGCAGCTTAGTAGGGGCTAGCACAGATACGCAGTATTTT
TRBV6-6	NA	TRBJ2-7	TRBD2	CASSSGTSGGDEQYF	TGTGCCAGCAGTTCCGGGACTAGCGGGGGCGACGAGCAGTACTTC
TRBV28	once	TRBJ2-1	NA	CASSSSSAQALNEQFF	TGTGCCAGCAGTTCCTCTAGCGCCCAAGCCCTCAATGAGCAGTTCTTC
TRBV18	NA	TRBJ2-3	NA	CASSPGSVGSTDTQYF	TGTGCCAGCTCACCTGGTAGCGTAGGTAGCACAGATACGCAGTATTTT
TRBV9	NA	TRBJ2-2	TRBD2	CASSVLAGQAGELFF	TGTGCCAGCAGCGTGTTAGCGGGCCAGGCCGGGGAGCTGTTTTTT
TRBV14	NA	TRBJ2-5	TRBD2	CASSLGAHWRGATETQYF	TGTGCCAGCAGCCTGGGGGCTCATTGGCGGGGGGCCACGGAGACCCAGTACTTC
TRBV5-6	NA	TRBJ2-2	NA	CASSLGTMTRPTGELFF	TGTGCCAGCAGCTTGGGTACGATGACTCGTCCCACCGGGGAGCTGTTTTTT
TRBV2	NA	TRBJ1-1	NA	CASRKTGSNTEAFF	TGTGCCAGCAGGAAGACAGGTTCGAACACTGAAGCTTTCTTT
TRBV6-5	NA	TRBJ2-7	TRBD2	CASRKGLAGGGEQYF	TGTGCCAGCAGAAAGGGACTAGCGGGAGGGGGTGAGCAGTACTTC
TRBV30	NA	TRBJ2-1	NA	CAWSVPPPGEQFF	TGTGCCTGGAGTGTACCACCCCCCGGTGAGCAGTTCTTC
TRBV2	NA	TRBJ2-7	NA	CASSVRPLDRNF	TGTGCCAGCAGTGTTCGGCCCCTCGACAGAAACTTC
TRBV30	NA	TRBJ1-5	NA	CAWSPYSNQPQHF	TGTGCCTGGAGCCCCTATAGCAATCAGCCCCAGCATTTT
TRBV19	NA	TRBJ2-7	NA	CASSTAGPYEQYF	TGTGCCAGTAGTACCGCAGGGCCCTACGAGCAGTACTTC
TRBV2	NA	TRBJ2-7	NA	CASRRLRVSYEQYF	TGTGCCAGCAGACGATTGAGGGTTTCCTACGAGCAGTACTTC
TRBV30	once	TRBJ1-2	NA	CAWSVESNYGYTF	TGTGCCTGGAGTGTAGAGAGTAACTATGGCTACACCTTC
TRBV14	NA	TRBJ2-1	TRBD1	CASSLTTGPGEQFF	TGTGCCAGCAGCCTAACGACAGGGCCCGGTGAGCAGTTCTTC
TRBV19	few	TRBJ1-5	NA	CASSTGVRIGPQHF	TGTGCCAGTAGTACAGGGGTCCGGATTGGGCCCCAGCATTTT
TRBV13	NA	TRBJ1-3	TRBD1	CASSSPRDRAGNTIYF	TGTGCCAGCAGCTCGCCCCGGGACAGGGCTGGAAACACCATATATTTT
TRBV11-2	NA	TRBJ1-3	NA	CASSLGYLASSGNTIYF	TGTGCCAGCAGCTTAGGTTATCTGGCCTCCTCTGGAAACACCATATATTTT
TRBV21-1	NA	TRBJ1-1	NA	CASSLRNTEAFF	TGTGCCAGCAGCCTTAGGAACACTGAAGCTTTCTTT
TRBV12-5	NA	TRBJ1-6	TRBD1	CASGLSPTGPNSPLHF	TGTGCTAGTGGTTTGTCCCCGACAGGGCCTAATTCACCCCTCCACTTT
TRBV13	NA	TRBJ1-6	NA	CASSLARGTYNSPLHF	TGTGCCAGCAGCTTAGCAAGGGGAACCTATAATTCACCCCTCCACTTT
TRBV11-3	NA	TRBJ2-1	TRBD2	CASSFSGGANEQFF	TGTGCCAGCAGCTTTAGCGGGGGGGCCAATGAGCAGTTCTTC
TRBV6-4	NA	TRBJ2-2	NA	CASSASNTGELFF	TGTGCCAGCAGTGCGTCGAACACCGGGGAGCTGTTTTTT
TRBV4-1	NA	TRBJ1-4	NA	CASSQVIGSGEKLFF	TGCGCCAGCAGCCAAGTGATAGGGAGTGGAGAAAAACTGTTTTTT
TRBV7-9	NA	TRBJ2-2	NA	CASSLQRGSTGELFF	TGTGCCAGCAGCTTACAGAGAGGGAGCACCGGGGAGCTGTTTTTT
TRBV10-3	NA	TRBJ1-2	NA	CAIGGSGAGGYTF	TGTGCCATCGGTGGCAGCGGGGCTGGTGGCTACACCTTC
TRBV9	NA	TRBJ2-2	NA	CASSAWHGDGELFF	TGTGCCAGCAGCGCCTGGCATGGAGACGGGGAGCTGTTTTTT
TRBV19	NA	TRBJ1-4	TRBD1	CASRRGQAIEKLFF	TGTGCCAGTAGAAGGGGGCAGGCGATTGAAAAACTGTTTTTT
TRBV10-3	once	TRBJ2-5	TRBD1	CAIIPRTGTYQETQYF	TGTGCCATCATTCCGCGGACAGGGACTTACCAAGAGACCCAGTACTTC
TRBV6-4	NA	TRBJ1-4	NA	CASSDRAGSNEKLFF	TGTGCCAGCAGTGATCGGGCGGGCTCGAATGAAAAACTGTTTTTT
TRBV6-5	NA	TRBJ2-7	TRBD1	CASSPWTGTYEQYF	TGTGCCAGCAGTCCATGGACAGGGACCTACGAGCAGTACTTC
TRBV30	once	TRBJ1-3	NA	CAWSRGTGNTIYF	TGTGCCTGGAGTCGGGGGACTGGAAACACCATATATTTT
TRBV10-2	NA	TRBJ1-5	TRBD1	CASSRTGTGGFRSNQPQHF	TGCGCCAGCAGTCGCACCGGGACAGGGGGTTTCCGTAGCAATCAGCCCCAGCATTTT
TRBV5-5	once	TRBJ2-5	NA	CASSPDSRLQETQYF	TGTGCCAGCAGCCCGGACAGCCGTCTGCAAGAGACCCAGTACTTC
TRBV7-9	NA	TRBJ2-1	NA	CASSAREAWEQFF	TGTGCCAGCAGCGCACGGGAAGCGTGGGAGCAGTTCTTC
TRBV27	NA	TRBJ2-6	NA	CASSLRRWGANVLTF	TGTGCCAGCAGTTTAAGGAGGTGGGGGGCCAACGTCCTGACTTTC
TRBV5-1	NA	TRBJ2-1	TRBD2	CASSSGTSGIYNEQFF	TGCGCCAGCAGCTCCGGGACTAGCGGGATCTACAATGAGCAGTTCTTC
TRBV7-4	NA	TRBJ2-3	TRBD1	CASSLAQGWDSLTDTQYF	TGTGCCAGCAGCTTAGCGCAAGGATGGGACAGCCTCACAGATACGCAGTATTTT
TRBV27	NA	TRBJ2-1	NA	CASSLYGKDEQFF	TGTGCCAGCAGTTTATACGGGAAGGATGAGCAGTTCTTC
TRBV14	NA	TRBJ2-5	NA	CASSQGAPGGTQYF	TGTGCCAGCAGCCAAGGGGCCCCAGGTGGGACCCAGTACTTC